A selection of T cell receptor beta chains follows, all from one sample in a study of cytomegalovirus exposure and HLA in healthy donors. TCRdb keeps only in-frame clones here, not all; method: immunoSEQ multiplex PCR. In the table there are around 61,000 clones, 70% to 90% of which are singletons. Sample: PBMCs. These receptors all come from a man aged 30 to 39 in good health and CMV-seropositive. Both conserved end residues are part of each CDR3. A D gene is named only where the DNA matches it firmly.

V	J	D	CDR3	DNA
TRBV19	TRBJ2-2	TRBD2	CASSIKGTTSSTELFF	TGTGCCAGTAGTATAAAAGGGACTACAAGTAGCACGGAGCTGTTTTTT
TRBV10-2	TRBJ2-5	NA	CASSVRAGETQYF	TGCGCCAGCAGTGTTAGGGCGGGGGAGACCCAGTACTTC
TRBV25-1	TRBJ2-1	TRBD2	CASSGFIAGGEQFF	TGTGCCAGCAGTGGCTTCATAGCGGGGGGGGAGCAGTTCTTC
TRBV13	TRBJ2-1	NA	CASSLEGEQFF	TGTGCCAGCAGCTTAGAGGGGGAGCAGTTCTTC
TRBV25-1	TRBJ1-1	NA	CASSGSGGGTEAFF	TGTGCCAGCAGTGGGTCTGGGGGGGGGACTGAAGCTTTCTTT
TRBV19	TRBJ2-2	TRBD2	CASSRLTSGRPGELFF	TGTGCCAGTAGTCGCCTGACTAGCGGGAGGCCCGGGGAGCTGTTTTTT
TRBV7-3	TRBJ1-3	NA	CASSLHGSSGNTIYF	TGTGCCAGCAGCCTACACGGGAGCTCTGGAAACACCATATATTTT
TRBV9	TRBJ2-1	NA	CASSFTGNEQFF	TGTGCCAGCAGCTTCACAGGGAATGAGCAGTTCTTC
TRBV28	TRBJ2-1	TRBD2	CASSLWGGGLAGSYNEQFF	TGTGCCAGCAGTTTATGGGGAGGGGGACTAGCGGGTTCCTACAATGAGCAGTTCTTC
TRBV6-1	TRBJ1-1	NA	CASSVTGNTEAFF	TGTGCCAGCAGTGTAACAGGGAACACTGAAGCTTTCTTT
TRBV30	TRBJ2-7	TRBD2	CAWSVGAGGTREQYF	TGTGCCTGGAGTGTGGGAGCGGGAGGTACAAGGGAGCAGTACTTC
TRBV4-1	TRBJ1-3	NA	CASSQDSRGGISGNTIYF	TGCGCCAGCAGCCAAGACTCAAGGGGCGGGATCTCTGGAAACACCATATATTTT
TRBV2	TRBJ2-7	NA	CASANPQRRKSYEQYF	TGTGCCAGCGCCAACCCCCAGCGACGAAAATCCTACGAGCAGTACTTC
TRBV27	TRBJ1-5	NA	CASSLTGNQPQHF	TGTGCCAGCAGTTTAACAGGGAATCAGCCCCAGCATTTT
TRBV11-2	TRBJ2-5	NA	CASSLQTGKQETQYF	TGTGCCAGCAGCCTTCAGACAGGCAAGCAAGAGACCCAGTACTTC
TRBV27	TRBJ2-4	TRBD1	CASGTGGNIQYF	TGTGCCAGTGGGACAGGAGGAAACATTCAGTACTTC
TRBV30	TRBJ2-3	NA	CAVRGTDTQYF	TGTGCCGTCCGCGGGACAGATACGCAGTATTTT
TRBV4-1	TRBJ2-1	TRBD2	CASSHLAGESYNEQFF	TGCGCCAGCAGCCACCTAGCGGGAGAGTCCTACAATGAGCAGTTCTTC
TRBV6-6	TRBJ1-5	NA	CASSRGGSEPQHF	TGTGCCAGCAGCAGGGGTGGGTCCGAGCCCCAGCATTTT
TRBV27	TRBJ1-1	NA	CASSLRADMNTEAFF	TGTGCCAGCAGTTTAAGGGCGGACATGAACACTGAAGCTTTCTTT
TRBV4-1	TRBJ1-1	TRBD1	CASSRGRGPQGTEAFF	TGCGCCAGCAGCCGAGGCAGGGGGCCGCAGGGCACTGAAGCTTTCTTT
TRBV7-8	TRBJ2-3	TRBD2	CASSLARSSGRGDTQYF	TGTGCCAGCAGCTTAGCGAGGTCTAGCGGGAGAGGGGATACGCAGTATTTT
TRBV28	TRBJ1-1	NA	CASSGMNTEAFF	TGTGCCAGCAGCGGGATGAACACTGAAGCTTTCTTT
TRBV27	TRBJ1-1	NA	CASRPNRALLEAFF	TGTGCCAGCAGACCTAACAGGGCCCTACTTGAAGCTTTCTTT
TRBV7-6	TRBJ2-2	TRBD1	CASSIRQGRTGELFF	TGTGCCAGCAGCATAAGACAGGGACGGACCGGGGAGCTGTTTTTT
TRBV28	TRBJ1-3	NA	CASRNDFLLAPTIYF	TGTGCCAGCAGGAACGATTTCCTTCTAGCCCCCACCATATATTTT
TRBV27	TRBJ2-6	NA	CASSFRGSGANVLTF	TGTGCCAGCAGTTTTCGGGGCTCTGGGGCCAACGTCCTGACTTTC
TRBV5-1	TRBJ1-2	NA	CASTQGGTNYGYTF	TGCGCCAGCACCCAAGGCGGCACTAACTATGGCTACACCTTC
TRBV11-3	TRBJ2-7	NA	CASSVPATPYEQYF	TGTGCCAGCAGTGTCCCAGCGACCCCCTACGAGCAGTACTTC